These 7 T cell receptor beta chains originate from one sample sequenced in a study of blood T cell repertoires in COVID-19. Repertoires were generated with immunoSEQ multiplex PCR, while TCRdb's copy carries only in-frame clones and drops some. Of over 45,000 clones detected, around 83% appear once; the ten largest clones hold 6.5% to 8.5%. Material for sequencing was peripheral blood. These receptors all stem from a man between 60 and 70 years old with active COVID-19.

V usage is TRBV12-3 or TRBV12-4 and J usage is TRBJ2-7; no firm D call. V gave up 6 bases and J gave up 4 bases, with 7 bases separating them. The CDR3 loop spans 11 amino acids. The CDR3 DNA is TGTGCCAGCAGCTCGCTATACGAGCAGTACTTC. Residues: CASSSLYEQYF.

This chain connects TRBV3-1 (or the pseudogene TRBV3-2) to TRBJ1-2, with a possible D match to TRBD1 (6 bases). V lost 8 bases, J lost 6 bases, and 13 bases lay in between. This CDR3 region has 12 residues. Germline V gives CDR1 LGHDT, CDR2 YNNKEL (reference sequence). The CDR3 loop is CASGGAGDGYTF. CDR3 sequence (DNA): TGTGCCAGCGGGGGGGCAGGGGATGGCTACACCTTC.

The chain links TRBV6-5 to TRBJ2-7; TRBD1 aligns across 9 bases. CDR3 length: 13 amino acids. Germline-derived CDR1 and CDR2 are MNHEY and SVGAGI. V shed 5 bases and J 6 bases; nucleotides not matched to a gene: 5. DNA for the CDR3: TGTGCCAGCAGTCGACAGGGGGTGAGCGAGCAGTACTTC. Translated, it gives CASSRQGVSEQYF.

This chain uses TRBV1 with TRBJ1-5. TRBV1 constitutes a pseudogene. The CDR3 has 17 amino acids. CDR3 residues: CTSSLGRRGGVGQPQHF. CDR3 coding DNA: TGCACCAGCAGCCTTGGGAGGAGGGGGGGCGTTGGTCAGCCCCAGCATTTT.

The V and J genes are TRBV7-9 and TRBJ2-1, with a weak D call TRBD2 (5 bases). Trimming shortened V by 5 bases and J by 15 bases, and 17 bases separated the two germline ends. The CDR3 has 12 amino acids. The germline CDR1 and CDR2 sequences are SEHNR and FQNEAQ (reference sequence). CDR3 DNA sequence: TGTGCCAGCAGCCGGGATCCTGGGTGGCGGTTCTTC. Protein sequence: CASSRDPGWRFF.

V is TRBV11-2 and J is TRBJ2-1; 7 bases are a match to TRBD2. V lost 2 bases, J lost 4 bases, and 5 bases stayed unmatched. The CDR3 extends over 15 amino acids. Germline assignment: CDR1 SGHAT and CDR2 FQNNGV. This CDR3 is CASSLRGRAYNEQFF. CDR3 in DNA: TGTGCCAGCAGCTTACGGGGGAGGGCGTACAATGAGCAGTTCTTC.

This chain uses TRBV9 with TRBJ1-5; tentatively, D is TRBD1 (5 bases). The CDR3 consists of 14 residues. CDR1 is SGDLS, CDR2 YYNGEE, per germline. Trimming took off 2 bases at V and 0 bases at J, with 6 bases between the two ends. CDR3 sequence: CASSVGGSNQPQHF. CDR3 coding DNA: TGTGCCAGCAGCGTGGGGGGTAGCAATCAGCCCCAGCATTTT.